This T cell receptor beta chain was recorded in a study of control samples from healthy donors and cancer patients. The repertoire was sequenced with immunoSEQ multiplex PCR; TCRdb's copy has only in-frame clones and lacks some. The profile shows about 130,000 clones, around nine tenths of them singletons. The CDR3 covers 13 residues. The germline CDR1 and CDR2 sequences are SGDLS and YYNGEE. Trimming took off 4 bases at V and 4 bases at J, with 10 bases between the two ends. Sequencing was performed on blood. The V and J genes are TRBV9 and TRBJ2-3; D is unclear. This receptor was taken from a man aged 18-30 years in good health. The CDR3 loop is CASSPRPPDTQYF. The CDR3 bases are TGTGCCAGCAGCCCCCGACCCCCAGATACGCAGTATTTT.